This passage covers 15 T cell receptor beta chains from one sample sequenced in a study of blood T cell repertoires in COVID-19 (dated by TCRdb to the early 2020s). The library was produced with the immunoSEQ multiplex PCR assay. TCRdb provides this immuneACCESS table in a form limited to in-frame rearrangements. Some clones are lacking; in checked studies, under half of them reflect an unresolved V gene, and why the rest are absent is not known. Within this sample are under 300,000 clones, with 70% to 90% of them counted one time only. 11% of the sample lies in the top ten. Sequenced input: peripheral blood. These receptor sequences come from a woman in her seventies with acute or convalescent COVID-19.

The chain recombines TRBV5-1 with TRBJ2-7; D possibly corresponds to TRBD2 (6 bases). This CDR3 spans 15 amino acids. Between the trimmed V and J ends, which lost 4 bases and 0 bases, there was a span of 14 bases. CDR1 and CDR2 (germline): SGHRS, YFSETQ. The CDR3 DNA reads TGCGCCAGCAGCCCACGGGGGATTAGCTCCTACGAGCAGTACTTC. Protein: CASSPRGISSYEQYF.

The chain couples TRBV11-2 to TRBJ1-4; a weak D match, TRBD1 (5 bases). Per germline, CDR1 SGHAT and CDR2 FQNNGV. This CDR3 has 13 residues. V shed 4 bases and J shed 7 bases, with 10 bases lying between them. DNA of the CDR3: TGTGCCAGCAGCTACAGGACCGGTGAAAAACTGTTTTTT. It codes for CASSYRTGEKLFF.

The chain employs TRBV30 and TRBJ1-1, with D perhaps TRBD1 (6 bases). Germline CDR1 reads GTSNPN; CDR2 reads SVGIG (reference sequence). This CDR3 contains 13 residues. V shed 5 bases and J shed 0 bases, with 10 bases lying between them. This CDR3 reads CAWAGQMNTEAFF. The CDR3 DNA follows: TGTGCCTGGGCGGGACAAATGAACACTGAAGCTTTCTTT.

The chain employs TRBV18 and TRBJ2-3; 7 bases fit TRBD1. The CDR3 is 16 residues long. Germline values: CDR1 KGHSH, CDR2 LQKENI. Germline trimming cut 2 bases from V and 4 bases from J; bases unmatched to any gene: 9. The CDR3 DNA reads as TGTGCCAGCTCACCATCCGGGACAGCCACATCAGATACGCAGTATTTT. Its translation is CASSPSGTATSDTQYF.

The V and J genes are TRBV10-2 and TRBJ2-5, with D possibly matching TRBD2 (5 bases). From germline, CDR1 is WSHSY and CDR2 SAAADI. The CDR3 length is 16 residues. V lost 2 bases to trimming and J lost 5 bases, with 18 bases between them. The CDR3: CASSEGWEQASETQYF. The CDR3 DNA reads TGCGCCAGCAGTGAGGGGTGGGAACAAGCTAGCGAGACCCAGTACTTC.

CDR3 DNA sequence: TGCGCCAGCAGCTTAGAACGCGGCTCCTATAATTCACCCCTCCACTTT. This encodes CASSLERGSYNSPLHF. V and J are TRBV5-1 and TRBJ1-6; D is ambiguous. Germline CDR1 is SGHRS and CDR2 is YFSETQ. Trimming removed 2 bases at V and 0 bases at J, with 9 bases between. The CDR3 covers 16 residues.

The V call is TRBV19, the J call TRBJ1-5; TRBD1 is a possible D gene (5 bases). The V end was cut by 5 bases, the J end by 8 bases, with 16 bases between. Germline V gene sequence: CDR1 LNHDA, CDR2 SQIVND (reference sequence). The CDR3 spans 14 residues. This CDR3 reads CASSSHPGGEPQHF. DNA for the CDR3: TGTGCCAGTAGTTCCCACCCCGGGGGGGAGCCCCAGCATTTT.

This clone has a single count. The chain links TRBV5-1 to TRBJ2-5; 8 bases align to TRBD1. V was pared by 0 bases and J by 6 bases, with 4 bases of the junction left unmatched. The CDR3 consists of 14 residues. Germline V CDR1 and CDR2: SGHRS, YFSETQ. The CDR3 DNA is TGCGCCAGCAGCTTGGGGGACAGGACTCAGACCCAGTACTTC. Its translation: CASSLGDRTQTQYF.

The chain combines TRBV7-9 with TRBJ1-1; D not resolved. Germline CDR1 reads SEHNR; CDR2 reads FQNEAQ (reference sequence). The CDR3 spans 13 residues. The V end lost 5 bases, the J end lost 7 bases, and 14 bases lay between the germline ends. DNA of the CDR3: TGTGCCAGCAGCGTTGGTTTAGCGGATGAAGCTTTCTTT. Its translation is CASSVGLADEAFF.

Turning to this clone: Other DNA sequences from this sample encode an identical CDR3 as well. V and J are TRBV3-1 (or the pseudogene TRBV3-2) and TRBJ1-2, with 7 nucleotides matching TRBD1. This CDR3 contains 13 residues. The germline V gene has CDR1 LGHDT and CDR2 YNNKEL (reference sequence). V lost 0 bases, J lost 6 bases, and 1 base stayed unmatched. DNA for the CDR3: TGTGCCAGCAGCCAAGAACAGGGGAATGGCTACACCTTC. It yields the protein CASSQEQGNGYTF.

This chain joins TRBV7-9 and TRBJ2-7; weak D call: TRBD2 (5 bases). V was cut by 6 bases and J by 7 bases, with 16 bases left in between. The CDR3 consists of 13 residues. Germline V CDR1 and CDR2: SEHNR, FQNEAQ (reference sequence). The CDR3 reads CASRLDGLGEQYF. In nucleotides, the CDR3 is TGTGCCAGCAGACTAGACGGGCTGGGTGAGCAGTACTTC.

V and J are TRBV2 and TRBJ2-5, with TRBD2 matching over 7 bases. The CDR3 covers 14 residues. Looked up from germline, CDR1 is SNHLY and CDR2 is FYNNEI. V lost 5 bases and J lost 7; bases outside the gene matches: 10. DNA of the CDR3: TGTGCCAGCAGTCCCAGCGGGGAGACGGGGACCCAGTACTTC. Its protein is CASSPSGETGTQYF.

The chain recombines TRBV2 with TRBJ1-5; TRBD1 aligns across 7 bases. V trimming: 6 bases; J trimming: 7 bases; junction bases outside the gene matches: 9. Germline V gene lookup returns CDR1 SNHLY and CDR2 FYNNEI. CDR3 size: 14 residues. For the CDR3, the DNA is TGTGCCAGCAGGGCCGGGACAGTCAGCCAGCCCCAGCATTTT. Its protein product is CASRAGTVSQPQHF.

On this clone itself: This specimen includes other DNA sequences encoding the same CDR3. CDR3 loop: CASSFRGSYGYTF. CDR3 nucleotides: TGTGCCAGCAGTTTTCGGGGGAGCTATGGCTACACCTTC. V usage is TRBV27 and J usage is TRBJ1-2, with D perhaps matching TRBD1 (5 bases). The V gene lost 3 bases and the J gene lost 4 bases, with 9 bases spanning the gap. CDR1 is MNHEY, CDR2 SMNVEV, per germline (reference sequence). The CDR3 contains 13 residues.

The rearrangement uses TRBV7-9 and TRBJ1-3; D uncertain. The V end lost 4 bases, the J end lost 2 bases, and 6 bases lay between the germline ends. The CDR3 sequence is 13 residues long. CDR1 is SEHNR and CDR2 is FQNEAQ in the germline V gene (reference sequence). The CDR3 coding sequence is TGTGCCAGCAGCTCTCTAGCTGGAAACACCATATATTTT. Translation gives CASSSLAGNTIYF. Together with reference TRBV7-9 and TRBJ1-3, the CDR3 gives the full variable domain: DTGVSQNPRHKITKRGQNVTFRCDPISEHNRLYWYRQTLGQGPEFLTYFQNEAQLEKSRLLSDRFSAERPKGSFSTLEIQRTEQGDSAMYLCASSSLAGNTIYFGEGSWLTVV.